The entry that follows covers one TCR beta chain sequence. Its specificity is not known. TCRdb keeps only in-frame clones here, not all; method: immunoSEQ multiplex PCR. The table lists 2.5 million or so clones, over 85% of them singletons. The entry originates in a study of shared clonotypes between healthy human individuals. Study in general: Each donor's CD8 memory used one plate, CD8 naive two, each CD4 subset three.

Findings and caveats of the study: Deeper or shallower sequencing was expected to change how clonotypes are shared among donors. Shared across four donors were around 5% of the naive CD4 clonotypes. Generation of non-shared clonotypes was less probable than generation of clonotypes shared by all four donors.

Germline V gene data show CDR1 as MNHNY and CDR2 as SVGAGI (reference sequence). This CDR3 contains 13 residues. The V end was cut by 4 bases, the J end by 1 base, with 4 bases between. J is TRBJ2-2 and V is TRBV6-6; no firm D call. Sample: naive CD4+ T cells sorted from blood. Subset here: CD45RA+ positively selected. The receptor's source is a man aged 18 to 30 in good health. This CDR3 reads CASSFLNTGELFF. The CDR3 DNA reads as TGTGCCAGCAGTTTCCTGAACACCGGGGAGCTGTTTTTT.